Listed below are T cell receptor beta chains from one sample, sequenced in a study of blood T cell repertoires in COVID-19. TCRdb's table, derived via immunoSEQ multiplex PCR, lists solely in-frame clones and lacks some. The sample has approximately 150,000 clones, approximately 88% seen once. Sequenced material: peripheral blood. Receptor source: a woman aged 45-59 years with acute or convalescent COVID-19. Each CDR3 is given with its conserved first and last residue. The order of the fields is CDR3 protein, CDR3 DNA, V gene, J gene, clone size, D gene, CDR3 length. D genes are given only for firm matches. Not every row has a clone size; where given, it reads once, few, many or a size class.

CDR3aa: CASSLTSGGQNTGELFF
CDR3nt: TGTGCCAGCTCACTGACTAGCGGGGGCCAGAACACCGGGGAGCTGTTTTTT
v_gene: TRBV18
j_gene: TRBJ2-2
abundance: .
d_gene: TRBD2
len: 17

CDR3aa: CASSEAGSSYNEQFF
CDR3nt: TGTGCCAGCAGTGAGGCGGGGTCCTCCTACAATGAGCAGTTCTTC
v_gene: TRBV2
j_gene: TRBJ2-1
abundance: .
d_gene: .
len: 15

CDR3aa: CASSLDRAVGGANVLTF
CDR3nt: TGTGCCAGCAGCTTGGATCGAGCCGTTGGTGGGGCCAACGTCCTGACTTTC
v_gene: TRBV5-5
j_gene: TRBJ2-6
abundance: .
d_gene: .
len: 17

CDR3aa: CASSDGGELFF
CDR3nt: TGTGCCAGCAGCGACGGCGGGGAGCTGTTTTTT
v_gene: TRBV9
j_gene: TRBJ2-2
abundance: .
d_gene: .
len: 11

CDR3aa: CASPEVTAGGITNEKLFF
CDR3nt: TGTGCCAGCCCTGAGGTAACGGCAGGGGGAATAACTAATGAAAAACTGTTTTTT
v_gene: TRBV14
j_gene: TRBJ1-4
abundance: .
d_gene: TRBD1
len: 18

CDR3aa: CASSLYRGQTDTQYF
CDR3nt: TGCGCCAGCAGCTTATACAGGGGGCAAACAGATACGCAGTATTTT
v_gene: TRBV5-1
j_gene: TRBJ2-3
abundance: once
d_gene: TRBD1
len: 15

CDR3aa: CASTRTGSGYEQYF
CDR3nt: TGTGCCAGCACCAGGACAGGGTCCGGCTACGAGCAGTACTTC
v_gene: TRBV6-5
j_gene: TRBJ2-7
abundance: .
d_gene: TRBD1
len: 14

CDR3aa: CASSGGTSGAFTGELFF
CDR3nt: TGTGCCAGCAGCGGGGGGACTAGCGGGGCCTTCACCGGGGAGCTGTTTTTT
v_gene: TRBV9
j_gene: TRBJ2-2
abundance: .
d_gene: TRBD2
len: 17

CDR3aa: CASYPGLAGVGSYNEQFF
CDR3nt: TGTGCCAGCTATCCGGGACTAGCGGGAGTTGGCTCCTACAATGAGCAGTTCTTC
v_gene: TRBV21-1
j_gene: TRBJ2-1
abundance: .
d_gene: .
len: 18

CDR3aa: CASSLPGQAMRGQYF
CDR3nt: TGTGCCAGCAGTTTACCGGGACAGGCCATGAGAGGGCAGTACTTC
v_gene: TRBV27
j_gene: TRBJ2-7
abundance: .
d_gene: TRBD1
len: 15

CDR3aa: CATSPGTGGAESPLHF
CDR3nt: TGTGCCACCAGTCCAGGGACAGGGGGCGCAGAATCACCCCTCCACTTT
v_gene: TRBV24-1
j_gene: TRBJ1-6
abundance: .
d_gene: TRBD1
len: 16

CDR3aa: CATSATHVQGGNQPQHF
CDR3nt: TGTGCCACCAGTGCAACCCACGTACAGGGCGGGAATCAGCCCCAGCATTTT
v_gene: TRBV24-1
j_gene: TRBJ1-5
abundance: .
d_gene: .
len: 17

CDR3aa: CASSPEADSGNTIYF
CDR3nt: TGTGCCAGCTCCCCGGAGGCAGACTCTGGAAACACCATATATTTT
v_gene: TRBV18
j_gene: TRBJ1-3
abundance: .
d_gene: .
len: 15

CDR3aa: CASSRVAGVAGELFF
CDR3nt: TGTGCCAGCAGCCGGGTCGCGGGTGTCGCCGGGGAGCTGTTTTTT
v_gene: TRBV7-9
j_gene: TRBJ2-2
abundance: .
d_gene: .
len: 15

CDR3aa: CASSRDLGQGGNEQYF
CDR3nt: TGTGCCAGCTCGAGAGACCTTGGACAGGGAGGGAACGAGCAGTACTTC
v_gene: TRBV18
j_gene: TRBJ2-7
abundance: .
d_gene: .
len: 16

CDR3aa: CASSWDRDLAEAFF
CDR3nt: TGTGCCAGCAGCTGGGACAGGGATCTCGCTGAAGCTTTCTTT
v_gene: TRBV5-4
j_gene: TRBJ1-1
abundance: .
d_gene: TRBD1
len: 14

CDR3aa: CACPNRESYGYTF
CDR3nt: TGTGCCTGCCCGAACAGGGAGAGCTATGGCTACACCTTC
v_gene: TRBV30
j_gene: TRBJ1-2
abundance: few
d_gene: .
len: 13

CDR3aa: CASSTRGLAGGDEQYF
CDR3nt: TGTGCCAGTAGTACCCGTGGACTAGCGGGAGGAGACGAGCAGTACTTC
v_gene: TRBV19
j_gene: TRBJ2-7
abundance: .
d_gene: TRBD2
len: 16

CDR3aa: CASSQTGAKTQYF
CDR3nt: TGTGCCAGCAGCCAGACAGGGGCAAAGACCCAGTACTTC
v_gene: TRBV9
j_gene: TRBJ2-5
abundance: .
d_gene: TRBD1
len: 13

CDR3aa: CASSTTGVGYEQYF
CDR3nt: TGTGCCAGCAGCACGACAGGGGTGGGCTACGAGCAGTACTTC
v_gene: TRBV7-3
j_gene: TRBJ2-7
abundance: .
d_gene: TRBD1
len: 14

CDR3aa: CASSSRTTYNEQFF
CDR3nt: TGTGCCAGCAGTTCCAGGACTACCTACAATGAGCAGTTCTTC
v_gene: TRBV27
j_gene: TRBJ2-1
abundance: .
d_gene: .
len: 14

CDR3aa: CSVARSGQPQHF
CDR3nt: TGCAGCGTTGCGAGGAGTGGACAGCCCCAGCATTTT
v_gene: TRBV29-1
j_gene: TRBJ1-5
abundance: few
d_gene: .
len: 12

CDR3aa: CASSLETYSTDTQYF
CDR3nt: TGTGCCAGCAGCTTAGAGACTTATTCCACAGATACGCAGTATTTT
v_gene: TRBV7-8
j_gene: TRBJ2-3
abundance: .
d_gene: .
len: 15

CDR3aa: CASSPGQLFNYGYTF
CDR3nt: TGTGCCAGTAGCCCGGGACAGCTATTTAACTATGGCTACACCTTC
v_gene: TRBV19
j_gene: TRBJ1-2
abundance: .
d_gene: TRBD1
len: 15

CDR3aa: CAWSVQGGQPQHF
CDR3nt: TGTGCCTGGAGTGTACAGGGGGGTCAGCCCCAGCATTTT
v_gene: TRBV30
j_gene: TRBJ1-5
abundance: .
d_gene: TRBD1
len: 13

CDR3aa: CASGLTSGTGGTQYF
CDR3nt: TGTGCTAGTGGTTTAACCTCCGGGACAGGGGGTACGCAGTATTTT
v_gene: TRBV12-5
j_gene: TRBJ2-3
abundance: .
d_gene: TRBD1
len: 15

CDR3aa: CASSYSREGIDETQYF
CDR3nt: TGTGCCAGCAGTTACTCGCGGGAGGGGATAGATGAGACCCAGTACTTC
v_gene: TRBV6-5
j_gene: TRBJ2-5
abundance: .
d_gene: TRBD2
len: 16